The present TCR beta chain was sequenced within a study of response to subunit inactivated influenza vaccine. The study, taken as a whole, reports: It was the authors' suggestion that each seasonal influenza vaccination recruits few new T cells.

Using its own MiXCR run on the RT-PCR reads, TCRdb lists one record per CDR3 protein. Of around 710,000 distinct CDR3 sequences in the sample, about 14% were seen once. For this clonotype: Its antigen is as yet unknown.

The sequencing here drew on PBMCs from blood, taken less than 15 days before vaccination. This TCR was sampled from a man aged 45 to 65 who received an inactivated influenza vaccine.

CDR3 sequence reads: CSARDWGSLYQETQYF. The CDR3 nucleotides are TGCAGTGCTAGAGATTGGGGCAGCCTTTATCAAGAGACCCAGTACTTC. J is TRBJ2-5 and V is TRBV20-1, with D possibly being TRBD1 (5 bases). In germline, CDR1 is DFQATT, CDR2 SNEGSKA (reference sequence). V was cut by 0 bases and J by 2 bases, with 16 bases left in between. The CDR3 has 16 amino acids.